This paragraph covers one T cell receptor beta chain sequence. As processed by the authors: Amplification from reference gene primers served as the basis for estimated nucleated cell counts. Here immunoSEQ multiplex PCR was the method, and the copy in TCRdb shows in-frame clones only, minus some. The D gene and trimming were derived from the DNA, and the V and J assignments and clone size from that table. The data contain tens of thousands of clones, approximately 84% of them singletons. Germline CDR1 and CDR2: SGHAT and FQNNGV. Trimming removed 5 bases from V and 4 bases from J; junction bases left unmatched: 0. This CDR3 contains 12 residues. This sample is part of a study of blood T cell repertoires in COVID-19. The overall study: Researchers got acute and convalescent COVID-19 samples from the United States, Italy and Spain. The analysed material was cDNA or gDNA that came from T cells, B-cell-depleted T cells, or PBMCs.

The sample consisted of peripheral blood. The sequence derives from a man aged 50 to 60 with acute or convalescent COVID-19. J is TRBJ2-5 and V is TRBV11-2; 8 nucleotides match TRBD2. CDR3 in DNA: TGTGCCAGCAGCCTAGCGGGAGAGACCCAGTACTTC. This gives the protein CASSLAGETQYF.